This record concerns one TCR beta chain sequence. What it recognizes is unknown. The time point was: pretreatment peripheral blood. This sample stems from a study of PD-L1 blockade in urothelial cancer. Study background: Per blood sample, T cells had a median of around 150,000.

Generated by immunoSEQ multiplex PCR, the TCRdb table keeps only in-frame clones and is missing some. In the table there are approximately 56,000 clones, approximately 83% of which are singletons. Germline CDR1 and CDR2: LNHDA and SQIVND (reference sequence). This CDR3 comprises 12 residues. V trimming: 8 bases; J trimming: 6 bases; junction bases outside the gene matches: 5. Study results and limitations: Improved survival was predicted by pretreatment blood TCR clonality below the median. Expansion of tumor-associated blood clones at 3 weeks was greater in durable-benefit patients.

The gene calls are TRBV19 and TRBJ1-2; 8 positions agree with TRBD1. The material sequenced was PBMCs, taken around atezolizumab (anti-PD-L1) treatment. This clonotype was obtained from a man in his sixties or seventies with urothelial cancer. The CDR3 nucleotides read TGTGCCAGTCAGGACAGGGAAGATGGCTACACCTTC. Protein sequence: CASQDREDGYTF.